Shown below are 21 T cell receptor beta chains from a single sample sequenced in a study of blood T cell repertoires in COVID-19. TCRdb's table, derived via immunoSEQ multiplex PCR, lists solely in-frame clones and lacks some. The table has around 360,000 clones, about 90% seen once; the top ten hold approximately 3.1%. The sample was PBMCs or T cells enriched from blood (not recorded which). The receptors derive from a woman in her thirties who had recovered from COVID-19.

CDR3 loop: CASSLRLAGLITDTQYF. CDR3 coding DNA: TGTGCCAGCAGCCTGAGACTAGCGGGACTAATCACAGATACGCAGTATTTT. The rearrangement joins TRBV5-4 to TRBJ2-3; 11 bases align to TRBD2. This CDR3 comprises 17 residues. With 4 bases clipped from V and 2 bases from J, the junction kept 9 bases outside the gene matches. Germline V gene data show CDR1 as SGHNT and CDR2 as YYREEE (reference sequence).

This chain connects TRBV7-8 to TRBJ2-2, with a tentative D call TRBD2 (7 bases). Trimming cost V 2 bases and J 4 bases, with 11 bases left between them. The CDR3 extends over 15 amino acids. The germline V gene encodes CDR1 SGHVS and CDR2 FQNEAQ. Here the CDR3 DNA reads TGTGCCAGCAGCTTACGGGGGGCCGCCACCGGGGAGCTGTTTTTT. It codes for CASSLRGAATGELFF.

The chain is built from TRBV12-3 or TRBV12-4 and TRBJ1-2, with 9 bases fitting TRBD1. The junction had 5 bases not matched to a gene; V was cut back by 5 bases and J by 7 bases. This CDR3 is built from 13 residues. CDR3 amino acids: CASSLDRGFGYTF. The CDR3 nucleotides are TGTGCCAGCAGTCTCGACAGGGGGTTTGGCTACACCTTC.

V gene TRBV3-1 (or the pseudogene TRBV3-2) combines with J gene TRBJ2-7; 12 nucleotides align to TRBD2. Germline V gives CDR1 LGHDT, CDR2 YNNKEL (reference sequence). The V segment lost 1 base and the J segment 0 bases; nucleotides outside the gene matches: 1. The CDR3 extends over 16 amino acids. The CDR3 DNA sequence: TGTGCCAGCAGCCAAGGACTAGCGGGGGTCTCCTACGAGCAGTACTTC. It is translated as CASSQGLAGVSYEQYF.

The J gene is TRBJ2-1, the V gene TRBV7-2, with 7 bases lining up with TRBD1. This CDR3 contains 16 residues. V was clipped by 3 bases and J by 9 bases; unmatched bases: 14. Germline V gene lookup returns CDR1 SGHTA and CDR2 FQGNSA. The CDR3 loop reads CASSFDRPASGGEQFF. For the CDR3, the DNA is TGTGCCAGCAGCTTCGATCGACCCGCCTCAGGGGGTGAGCAGTTCTTC.

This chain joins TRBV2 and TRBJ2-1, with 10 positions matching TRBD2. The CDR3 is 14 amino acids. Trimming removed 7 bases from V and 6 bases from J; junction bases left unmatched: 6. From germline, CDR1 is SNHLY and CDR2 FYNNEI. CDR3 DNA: TGTGCCAGCACCGGGACTAGCGTTCGCAATGAGCAGTTCTTC. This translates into CASTGTSVRNEQFF.

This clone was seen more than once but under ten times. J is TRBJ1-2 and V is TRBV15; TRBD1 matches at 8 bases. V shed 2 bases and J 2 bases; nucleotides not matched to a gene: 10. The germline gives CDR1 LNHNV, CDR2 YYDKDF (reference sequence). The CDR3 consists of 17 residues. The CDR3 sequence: CATSRRARGLQNYGYTF. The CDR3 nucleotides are TGTGCCACCAGCAGACGCGCCAGGGGGCTGCAGAACTATGGCTACACCTTC.

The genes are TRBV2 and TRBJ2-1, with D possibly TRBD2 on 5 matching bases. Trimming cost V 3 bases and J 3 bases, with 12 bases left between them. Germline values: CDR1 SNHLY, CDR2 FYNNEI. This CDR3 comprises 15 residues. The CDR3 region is CASSEVGVGYNEQFF. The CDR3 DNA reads TGTGCCAGCAGTGAGGTGGGAGTAGGCTACAATGAGCAGTTCTTC.

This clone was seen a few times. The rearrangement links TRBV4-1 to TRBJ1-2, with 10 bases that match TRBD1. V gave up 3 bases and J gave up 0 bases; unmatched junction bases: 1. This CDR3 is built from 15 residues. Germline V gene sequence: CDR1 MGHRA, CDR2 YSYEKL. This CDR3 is CASSQTGGPNYGYTF. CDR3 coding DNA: TGCGCCAGCAGCCAGACAGGGGGCCCTAACTATGGCTACACCTTC.

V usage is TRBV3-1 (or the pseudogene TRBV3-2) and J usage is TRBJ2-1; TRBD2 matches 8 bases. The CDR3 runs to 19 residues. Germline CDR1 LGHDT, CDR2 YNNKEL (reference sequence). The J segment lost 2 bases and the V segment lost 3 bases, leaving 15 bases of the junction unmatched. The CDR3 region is CASSQIYGSSGGAYNEQFF. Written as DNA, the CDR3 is TGTGCCAGCAGCCAGATATATGGGTCGAGCGGGGGAGCCTACAATGAGCAGTTCTTC.

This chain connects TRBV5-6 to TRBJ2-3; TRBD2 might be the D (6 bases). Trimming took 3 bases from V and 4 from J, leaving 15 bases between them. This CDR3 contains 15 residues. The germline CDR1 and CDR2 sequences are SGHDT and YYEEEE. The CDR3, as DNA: TGTGCCAGCAGCTGGTTCGGCGGGGTGGCAGATACGCAGTATTTT. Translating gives CASSWFGGVADTQYF.

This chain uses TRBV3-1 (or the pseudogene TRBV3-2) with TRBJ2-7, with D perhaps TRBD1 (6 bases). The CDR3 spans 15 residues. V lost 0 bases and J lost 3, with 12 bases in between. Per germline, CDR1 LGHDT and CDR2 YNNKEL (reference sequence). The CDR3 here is CASSQDRIRGYEQYF. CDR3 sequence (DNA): TGTGCCAGCAGCCAAGACCGGATCAGGGGCTACGAGCAGTACTTC.

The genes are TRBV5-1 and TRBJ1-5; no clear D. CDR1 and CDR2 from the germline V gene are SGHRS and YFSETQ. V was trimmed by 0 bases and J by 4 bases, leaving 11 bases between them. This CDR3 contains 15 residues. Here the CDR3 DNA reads TGCGCCAGCAGCTTGGCCGGAGCACTGAATCAGCCCCAGCATTTT. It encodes CASSLAGALNQPQHF.

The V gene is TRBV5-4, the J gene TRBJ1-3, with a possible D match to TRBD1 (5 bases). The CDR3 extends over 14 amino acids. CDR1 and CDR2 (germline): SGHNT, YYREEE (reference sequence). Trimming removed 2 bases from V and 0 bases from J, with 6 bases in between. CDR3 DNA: TGTGCCAGCAGCTTTACAGGCTCTGGAAACACCATATATTTT. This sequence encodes CASSFTGSGNTIYF.

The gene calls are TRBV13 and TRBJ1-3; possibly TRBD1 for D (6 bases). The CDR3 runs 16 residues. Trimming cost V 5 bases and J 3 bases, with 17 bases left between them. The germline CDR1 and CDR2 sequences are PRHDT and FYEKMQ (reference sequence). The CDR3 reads CASSPRGGQGGNTIYF. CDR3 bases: TGTGCCAGCAGCCCCCGGGGGGGGCAAGGTGGAAACACCATATATTTT.

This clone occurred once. CDR3 region: CASSLTGYSGNTIYF. The CDR3 nucleotides are TGTGCCAGCAGCCTAACAGGGTACTCTGGAAACACCATATATTTT. The chain links TRBV14 to TRBJ1-3; D perhaps matches TRBD1 (6 bases). The CDR3 length is 15 residues. The V and J ends lost 4 bases and 0 bases respectively, with 10 bases between them. CDR1 and CDR2 from the germline V gene are SGHDN and FVKESK.

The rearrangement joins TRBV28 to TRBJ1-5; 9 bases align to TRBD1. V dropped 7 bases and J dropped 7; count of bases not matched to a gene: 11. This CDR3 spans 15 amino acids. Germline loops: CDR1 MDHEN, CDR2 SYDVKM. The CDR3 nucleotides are TGTGCCAGCATCTTGGGACAGGGAAGTGACCAGCCCCAGCATTTT. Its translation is CASILGQGSDQPQHF. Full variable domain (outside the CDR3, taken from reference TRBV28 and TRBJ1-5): DVKVTQSSRYLVKRTGEKVFLECVQDMDHENMFWYRQDPGLGLRLIYFSYDVKMKEKGDIPEGYSVSREKKERFSLILESASTNQTSMYLCASILGQGSDQPQHFGDGTRLSIL.

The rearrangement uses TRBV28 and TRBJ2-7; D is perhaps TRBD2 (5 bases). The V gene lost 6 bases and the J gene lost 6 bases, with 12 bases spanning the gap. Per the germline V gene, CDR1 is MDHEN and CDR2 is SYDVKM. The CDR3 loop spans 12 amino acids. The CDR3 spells CASSSLVSEQYF. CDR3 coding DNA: TGTGCCAGCAGCTCACTAGTTTCCGAGCAGTACTTC.

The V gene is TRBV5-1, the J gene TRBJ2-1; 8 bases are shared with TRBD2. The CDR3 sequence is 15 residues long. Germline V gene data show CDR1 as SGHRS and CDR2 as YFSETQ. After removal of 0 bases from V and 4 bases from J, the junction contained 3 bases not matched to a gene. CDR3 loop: CASSLALAGYNEQFF. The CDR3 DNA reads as TGCGCCAGCAGCTTGGCCTTAGCGGGGTACAATGAGCAGTTCTTC.

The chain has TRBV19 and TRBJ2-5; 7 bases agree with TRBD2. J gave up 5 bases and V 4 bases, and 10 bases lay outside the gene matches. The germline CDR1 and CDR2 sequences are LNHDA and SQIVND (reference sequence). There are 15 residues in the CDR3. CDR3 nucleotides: TGTGCCAGTAGTACCGGACTAGTCGAGTCTGAGACCCAGTACTTC. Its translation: CASSTGLVESETQYF.

The CDR3 reads CASSPKRATYNEQFF. The CDR3 bases are TGTGCCAGCAGCCCAAAGCGGGCTACCTACAATGAGCAGTTCTTC. The gene calls are TRBV11-3 and TRBJ2-1; D is possibly TRBD2 (6 bases). Trimming pared 5 bases from V and 2 bases from J, leaving 13 bases between. CDR3 size: 15 residues. Germline V gene lookup returns CDR1 SGHNT and CDR2 YENEEA.